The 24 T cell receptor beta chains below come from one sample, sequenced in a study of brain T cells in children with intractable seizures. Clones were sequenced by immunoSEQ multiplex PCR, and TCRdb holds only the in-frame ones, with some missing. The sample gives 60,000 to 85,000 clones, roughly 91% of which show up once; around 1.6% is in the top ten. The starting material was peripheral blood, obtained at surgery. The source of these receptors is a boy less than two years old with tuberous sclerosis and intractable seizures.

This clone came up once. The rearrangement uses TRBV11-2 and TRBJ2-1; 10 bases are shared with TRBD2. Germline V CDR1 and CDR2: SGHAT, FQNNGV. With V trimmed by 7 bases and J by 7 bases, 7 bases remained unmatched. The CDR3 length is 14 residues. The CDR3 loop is CASTSGTSDNEQFF. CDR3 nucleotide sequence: TGTGCCAGCACCAGCGGGACTAGCGATAATGAGCAGTTCTTC.

The CDR3 sequence is CASSRGTSGQETQYF. The CDR3 DNA reads as TGTGCCAGCAGCCGGGGGACTAGCGGGCAAGAGACCCAGTACTTC. V and J are TRBV3-1 (or the pseudogene TRBV3-2) and TRBJ2-5; 12 bases match TRBD2. With 4 bases clipped from V and 2 bases from J, the junction kept 2 bases outside the gene matches. Germline CDR1 LGHDT, CDR2 YNNKEL (reference sequence). The CDR3 runs 15 residues.

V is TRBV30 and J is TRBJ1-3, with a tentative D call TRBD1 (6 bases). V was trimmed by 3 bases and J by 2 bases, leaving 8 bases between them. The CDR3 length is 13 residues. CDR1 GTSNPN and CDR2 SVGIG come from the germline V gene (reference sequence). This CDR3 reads CAWRQGPGNTIYF. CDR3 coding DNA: TGTGCCTGGAGACAGGGACCTGGAAACACCATATATTTT.

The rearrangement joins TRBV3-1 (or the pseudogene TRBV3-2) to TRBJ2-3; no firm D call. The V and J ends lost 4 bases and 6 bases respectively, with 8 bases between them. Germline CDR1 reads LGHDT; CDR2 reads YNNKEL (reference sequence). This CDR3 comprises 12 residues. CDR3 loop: CASSRGQDTQYF. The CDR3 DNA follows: TGTGCCAGCAGCCGAGGCCAGGATACGCAGTATTTT.

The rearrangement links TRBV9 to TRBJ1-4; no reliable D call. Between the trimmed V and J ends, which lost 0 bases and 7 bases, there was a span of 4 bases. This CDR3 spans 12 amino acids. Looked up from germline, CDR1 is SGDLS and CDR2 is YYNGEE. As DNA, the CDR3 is TGTGCCAGCAGCGTAGAGGGTGAAAAACTGTTTTTT. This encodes CASSVEGEKLFF.

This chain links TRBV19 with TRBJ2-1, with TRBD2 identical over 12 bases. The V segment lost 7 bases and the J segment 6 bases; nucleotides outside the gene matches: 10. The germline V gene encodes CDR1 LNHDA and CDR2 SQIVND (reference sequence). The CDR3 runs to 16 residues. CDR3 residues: CASTPRTSGRFNEQFF. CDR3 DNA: TGTGCCAGTACCCCGCGTACTAGCGGGAGGTTCAATGAGCAGTTCTTC.

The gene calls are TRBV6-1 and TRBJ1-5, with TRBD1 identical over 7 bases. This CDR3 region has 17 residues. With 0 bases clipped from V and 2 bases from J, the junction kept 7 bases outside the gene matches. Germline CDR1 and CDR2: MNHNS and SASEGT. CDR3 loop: CASSEATGTAGNQPQHF. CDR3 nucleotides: TGTGCCAGCAGTGAAGCCACCGGGACAGCCGGCAATCAGCCCCAGCATTTT.

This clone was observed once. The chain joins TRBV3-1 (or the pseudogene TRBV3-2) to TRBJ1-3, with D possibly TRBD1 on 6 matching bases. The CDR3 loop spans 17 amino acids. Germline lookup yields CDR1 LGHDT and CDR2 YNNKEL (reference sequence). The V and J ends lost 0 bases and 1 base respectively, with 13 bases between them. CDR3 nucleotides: TGTGCCAGCAGCCAAGACAGGGGACCTCTGTCTGGAAACACCATATATTTT. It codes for CASSQDRGPLSGNTIYF.

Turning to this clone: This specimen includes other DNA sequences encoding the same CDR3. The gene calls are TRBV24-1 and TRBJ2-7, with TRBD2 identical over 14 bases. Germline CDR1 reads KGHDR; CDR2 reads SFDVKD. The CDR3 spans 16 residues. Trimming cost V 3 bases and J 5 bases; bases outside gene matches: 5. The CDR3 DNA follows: TGTGCCACCAGTGATACGGGGACTAGCGGGAGCCACGAGCAGTACTTC. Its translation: CATSDTGTSGSHEQYF.

The DNA for the CDR3 is TGTGCCAGCAGTCTTAGGGCCCCCAGGGACTCGAACACCGGGGAGCTGTTTTTT. This translates into CASSLRAPRDSNTGELFF. The chain employs TRBV27 and TRBJ2-2; D perhaps matches TRBD2 (6 bases). Germline CDR1 and CDR2: MNHEY and SMNVEV (reference sequence). CDR3 size: 18 residues. Trimming took 5 bases from V and 0 from J, leaving 19 bases between them.

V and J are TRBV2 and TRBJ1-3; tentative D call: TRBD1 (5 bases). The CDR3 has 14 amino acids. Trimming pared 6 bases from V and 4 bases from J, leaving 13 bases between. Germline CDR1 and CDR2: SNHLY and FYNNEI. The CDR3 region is CASSPDSSGNTIYF. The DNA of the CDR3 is TGTGCCAGCAGCCCAGACAGTTCAGGAAACACCATATATTTT.

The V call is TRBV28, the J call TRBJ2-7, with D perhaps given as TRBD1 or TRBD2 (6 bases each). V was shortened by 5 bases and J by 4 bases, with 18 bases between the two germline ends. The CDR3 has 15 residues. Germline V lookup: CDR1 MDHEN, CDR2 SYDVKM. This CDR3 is CASSPAGDWSYEQYF. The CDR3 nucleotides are TGTGCCAGCAGTCCGGCAGGGGACTGGTCTTACGAGCAGTACTTC.

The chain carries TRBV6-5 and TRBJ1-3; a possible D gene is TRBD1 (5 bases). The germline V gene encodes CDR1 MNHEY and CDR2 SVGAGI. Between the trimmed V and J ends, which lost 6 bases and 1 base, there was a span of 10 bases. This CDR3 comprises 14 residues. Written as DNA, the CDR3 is TGTGCCAGCAGGCCTCAGGGTTCTGGAAACACCATATATTTT. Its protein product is CASRPQGSGNTIYF.

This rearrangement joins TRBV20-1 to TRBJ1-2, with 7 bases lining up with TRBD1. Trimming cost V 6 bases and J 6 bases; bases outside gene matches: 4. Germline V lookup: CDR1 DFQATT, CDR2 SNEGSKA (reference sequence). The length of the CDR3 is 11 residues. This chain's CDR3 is CSAAGGNGYTF. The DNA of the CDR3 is TGCAGTGCGGCAGGGGGGAATGGCTACACCTTC.

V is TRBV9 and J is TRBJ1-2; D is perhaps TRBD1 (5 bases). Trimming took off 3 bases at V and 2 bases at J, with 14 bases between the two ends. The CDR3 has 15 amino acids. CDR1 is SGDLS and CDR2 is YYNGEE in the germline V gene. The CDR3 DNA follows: TGTGCCAGCAGCGCCCCAGGGTTGGCCAACTATGGCTACACCTTC. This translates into CASSAPGLANYGYTF.

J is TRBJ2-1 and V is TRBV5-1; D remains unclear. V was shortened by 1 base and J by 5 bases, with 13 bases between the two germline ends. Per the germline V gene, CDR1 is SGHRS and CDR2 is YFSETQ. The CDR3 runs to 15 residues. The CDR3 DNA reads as TGCGCCAGCAGCTTGTGGATAACAGAGAACAATGAGCAGTTCTTC. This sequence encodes CASSLWITENNEQFF.

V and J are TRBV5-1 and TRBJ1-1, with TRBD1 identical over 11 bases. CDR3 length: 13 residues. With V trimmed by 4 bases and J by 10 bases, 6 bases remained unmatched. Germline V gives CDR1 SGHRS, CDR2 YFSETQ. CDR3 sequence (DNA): TGCGCCAGCAGCGGCGGACAGGGGGCAGTAGCTTTCTTT. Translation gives CASSGGQGAVAFF.

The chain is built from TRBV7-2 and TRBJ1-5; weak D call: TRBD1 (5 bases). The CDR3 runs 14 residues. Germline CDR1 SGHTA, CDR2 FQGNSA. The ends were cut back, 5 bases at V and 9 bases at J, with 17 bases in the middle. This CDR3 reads CASSPGRRGLPQHF. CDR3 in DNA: TGTGCCAGCAGCCCGGGTCGGAGGGGCTTGCCCCAGCATTTT. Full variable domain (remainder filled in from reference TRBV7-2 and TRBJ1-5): GAGVSQSPSNKVTEKGKDVELRCDPISGHTALYWYRQSLGQGLEFLIYFQGNSAPDKSGLPSDRFSAERTGGSVSTLTIQRTQQEDSAVYLCASSPGRRGLPQHFGDGTRLSIL.

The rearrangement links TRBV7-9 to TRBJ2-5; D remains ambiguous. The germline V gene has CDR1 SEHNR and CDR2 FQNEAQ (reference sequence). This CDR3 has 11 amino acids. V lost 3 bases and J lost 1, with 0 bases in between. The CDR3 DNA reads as TGTGCCAGCAGCTTCCAAGAGACCCAGTACTTC. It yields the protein CASSFQETQYF.

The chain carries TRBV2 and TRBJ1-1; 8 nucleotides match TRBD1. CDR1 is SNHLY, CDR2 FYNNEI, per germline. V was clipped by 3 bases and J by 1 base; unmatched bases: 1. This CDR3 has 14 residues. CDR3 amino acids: CASSDRGQNTEAFF. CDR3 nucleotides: TGTGCCAGCAGTGACAGGGGGCAGAACACTGAAGCTTTCTTT.

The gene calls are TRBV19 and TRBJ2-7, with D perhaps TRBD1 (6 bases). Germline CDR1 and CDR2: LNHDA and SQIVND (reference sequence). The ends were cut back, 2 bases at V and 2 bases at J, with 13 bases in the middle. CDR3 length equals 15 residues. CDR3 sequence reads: CASSISPDSPYEQYF. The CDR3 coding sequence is TGTGCCAGTAGTATATCCCCGGACAGTCCCTACGAGCAGTACTTC. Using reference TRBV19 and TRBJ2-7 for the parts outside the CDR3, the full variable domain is DGGITQSPKYLFRKEGQNVTLSCEQNLNHDAMYWYRQDPGQGLRLIYYSQIVNDFQKGDIAEGYSVSREKKESFPLTVTSAQKNPTAFYLCASSISPDSPYEQYFGPGTRLTVT.

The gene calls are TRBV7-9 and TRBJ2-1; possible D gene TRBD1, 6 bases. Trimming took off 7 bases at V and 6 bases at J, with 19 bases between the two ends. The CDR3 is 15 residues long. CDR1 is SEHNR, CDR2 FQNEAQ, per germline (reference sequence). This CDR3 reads CASNLGQGISNEQFF. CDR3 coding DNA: TGTGCCAGCAACCTCGGGCAGGGGATCTCCAATGAGCAGTTCTTC.

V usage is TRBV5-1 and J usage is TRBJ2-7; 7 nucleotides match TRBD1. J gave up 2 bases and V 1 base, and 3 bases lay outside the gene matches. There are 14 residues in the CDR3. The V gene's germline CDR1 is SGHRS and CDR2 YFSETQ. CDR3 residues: CASSLTGDPYEQYF. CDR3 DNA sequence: TGCGCCAGCAGCTTGACAGGGGATCCCTACGAGCAGTACTTC.

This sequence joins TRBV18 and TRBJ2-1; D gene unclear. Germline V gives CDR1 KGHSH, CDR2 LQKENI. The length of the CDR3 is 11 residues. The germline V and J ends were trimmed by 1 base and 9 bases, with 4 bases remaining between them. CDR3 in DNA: TGTGCCAGCTCACCACTAGCTGAGCAGTTCTTC. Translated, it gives CASSPLAEQFF.